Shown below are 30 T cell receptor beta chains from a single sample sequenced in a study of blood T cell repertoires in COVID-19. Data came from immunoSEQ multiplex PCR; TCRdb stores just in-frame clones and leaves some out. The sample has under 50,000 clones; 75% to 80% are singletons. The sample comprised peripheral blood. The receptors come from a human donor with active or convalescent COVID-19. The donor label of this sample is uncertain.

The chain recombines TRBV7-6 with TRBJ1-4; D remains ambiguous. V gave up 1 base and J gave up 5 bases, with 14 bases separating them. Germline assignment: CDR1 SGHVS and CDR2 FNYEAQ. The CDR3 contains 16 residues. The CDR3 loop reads CASSLEGGRSNEKLFF. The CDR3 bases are TGTGCCAGCAGCTTAGAGGGAGGAAGGTCGAATGAAAAACTGTTTTTT. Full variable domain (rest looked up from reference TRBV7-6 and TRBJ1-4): GAGVSQSPRYKVTKRGQDVALRCDPISGHVSLYWYRQALGQGPEFLTYFNYEAQQDKSGLPNDRFSAERPEGSISTLTIQRTEQRDSAMYRCASSLEGGRSNEKLFFGSGTQLSVL.

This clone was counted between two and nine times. CDR3 in DNA: TGTGCCAGCAGCTCGGTGGTGGTCTACGAGCAGTACTTC. It yields the protein CASSSVVVYEQYF. This chain connects TRBV7-2 to TRBJ2-7; D unclear. The ends were cut back, 4 bases at V and 3 bases at J, with 10 bases in the middle. CDR1 is SGHTA, CDR2 FQGNSA, per germline. CDR3 length equals 13 residues.

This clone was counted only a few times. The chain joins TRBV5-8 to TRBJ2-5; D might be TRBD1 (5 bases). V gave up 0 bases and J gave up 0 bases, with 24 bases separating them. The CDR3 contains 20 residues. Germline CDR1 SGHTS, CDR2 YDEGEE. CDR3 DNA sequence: TGTGCCAGCAGCTTGGAGGAGTACAGGTTTCAGCGTGCGGACCAAGAGACCCAGTACTTC. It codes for CASSLEEYRFQRADQETQYF.

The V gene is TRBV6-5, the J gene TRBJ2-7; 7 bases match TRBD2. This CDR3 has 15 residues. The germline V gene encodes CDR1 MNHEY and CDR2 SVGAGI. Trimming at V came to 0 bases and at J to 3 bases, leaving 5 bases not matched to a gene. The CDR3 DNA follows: TGTGCCAGCAGTTACTCCCCGACTAGCAACTACGAGCAGTACTTC. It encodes CASSYSPTSNYEQYF.

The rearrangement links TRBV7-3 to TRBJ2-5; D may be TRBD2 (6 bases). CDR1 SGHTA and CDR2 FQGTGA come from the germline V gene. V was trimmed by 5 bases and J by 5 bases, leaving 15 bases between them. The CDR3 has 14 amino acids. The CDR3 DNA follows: TGTGCCAGCAGCCGGACGGGGGTAGGGGAGACCCAGTACTTC. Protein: CASSRTGVGETQYF.

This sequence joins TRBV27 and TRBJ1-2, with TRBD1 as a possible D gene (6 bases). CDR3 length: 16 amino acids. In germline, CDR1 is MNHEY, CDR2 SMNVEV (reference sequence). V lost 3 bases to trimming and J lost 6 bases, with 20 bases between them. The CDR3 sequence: CASSLSQGIVRNGYTF. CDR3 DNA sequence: TGTGCCAGCAGTTTGTCACAGGGTATTGTTCGTAATGGCTACACCTTC.

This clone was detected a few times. The CDR3 bases are TGCGCCAGCAGCCAACGTGGACAGGGGAGGAATCAGCCCCAGCATTTT. Protein: CASSQRGQGRNQPQHF. V and J are TRBV4-1 and TRBJ1-5; 9 nucleotides match TRBD1. The CDR3 has 16 residues. V was clipped by 2 bases and J by 4 bases; unmatched bases: 6. Per the germline V gene, CDR1 is MGHRA and CDR2 is YSYEKL.

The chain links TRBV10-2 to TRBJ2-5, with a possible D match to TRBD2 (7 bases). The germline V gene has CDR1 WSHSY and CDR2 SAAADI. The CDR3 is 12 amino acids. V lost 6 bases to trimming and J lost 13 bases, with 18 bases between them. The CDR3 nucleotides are TGCGCCAGCAGGGGGGCTAGCGGTCAGGGGTACTTC. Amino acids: CASRGASGQGYF.

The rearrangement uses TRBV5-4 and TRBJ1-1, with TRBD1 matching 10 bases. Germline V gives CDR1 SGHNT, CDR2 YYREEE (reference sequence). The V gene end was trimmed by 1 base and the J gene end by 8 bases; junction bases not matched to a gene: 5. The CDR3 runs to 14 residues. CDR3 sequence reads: CASSLNGQGGEAFF. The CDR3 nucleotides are TGTGCCAGCAGCTTGAACGGACAGGGGGGAGAAGCTTTCTTT.

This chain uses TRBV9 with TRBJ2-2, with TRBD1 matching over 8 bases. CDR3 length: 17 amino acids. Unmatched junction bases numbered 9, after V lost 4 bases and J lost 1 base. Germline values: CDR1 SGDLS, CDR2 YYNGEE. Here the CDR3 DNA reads TGTGCCAGCAGCACCCCCACCGGGACAGGGAACACCGGGGAGCTGTTTTTT. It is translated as CASSTPTGTGNTGELFF.

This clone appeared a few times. CDR3 bases: TGTGCCAGCAGCCCGCAGGCGCTGAACACTGAAGCTTTCTTT. Translation: CASSPQALNTEAFF. The V call is TRBV3-1 (or the pseudogene TRBV3-2), the J call TRBJ1-1; D is unclear. The CDR3 has 14 residues. Germline V gives CDR1 LGHDT, CDR2 YNNKEL (reference sequence). Trimming stripped 4 bases from V and 0 bases from J, with 9 bases between.

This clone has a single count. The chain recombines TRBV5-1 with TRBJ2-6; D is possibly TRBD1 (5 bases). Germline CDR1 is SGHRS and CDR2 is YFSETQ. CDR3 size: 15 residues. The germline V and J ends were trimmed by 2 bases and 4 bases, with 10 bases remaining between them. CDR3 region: CASSFTGKGANVLTF. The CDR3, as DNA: TGCGCCAGCAGCTTTACAGGAAAAGGGGCCAACGTCCTGACTTTC.

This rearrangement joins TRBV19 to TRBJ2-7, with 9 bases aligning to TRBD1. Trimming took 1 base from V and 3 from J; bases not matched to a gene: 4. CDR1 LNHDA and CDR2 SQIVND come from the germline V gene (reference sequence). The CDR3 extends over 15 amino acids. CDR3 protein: CASSIGGTGIYEQYF. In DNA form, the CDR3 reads TGTGCCAGTAGTATAGGGGGGACAGGGATCTACGAGCAGTACTTC.

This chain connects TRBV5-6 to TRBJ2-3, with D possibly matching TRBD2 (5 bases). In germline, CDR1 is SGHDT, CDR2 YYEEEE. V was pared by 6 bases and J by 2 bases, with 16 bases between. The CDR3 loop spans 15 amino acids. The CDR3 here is CASIPAQRHTDTQYF. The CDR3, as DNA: TGTGCCAGCATCCCCGCCCAGCGGCACACAGATACGCAGTATTTT.

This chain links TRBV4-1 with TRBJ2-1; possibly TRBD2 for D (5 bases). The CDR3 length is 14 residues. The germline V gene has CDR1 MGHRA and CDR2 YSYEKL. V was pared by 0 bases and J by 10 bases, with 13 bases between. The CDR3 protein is CASSQEGLAREQFF. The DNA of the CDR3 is TGCGCCAGCAGCCAAGAAGGGCTAGCTCGAGAGCAGTTCTTC.

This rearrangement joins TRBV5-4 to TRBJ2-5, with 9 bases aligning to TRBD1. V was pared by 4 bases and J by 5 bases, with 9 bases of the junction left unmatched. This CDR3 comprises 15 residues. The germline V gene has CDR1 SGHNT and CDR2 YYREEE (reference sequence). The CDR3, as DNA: TGTGCCAGCAGCCGGGACAGGGCCCCGCGGGAGACCCAGTACTTC. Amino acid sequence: CASSRDRAPRETQYF.

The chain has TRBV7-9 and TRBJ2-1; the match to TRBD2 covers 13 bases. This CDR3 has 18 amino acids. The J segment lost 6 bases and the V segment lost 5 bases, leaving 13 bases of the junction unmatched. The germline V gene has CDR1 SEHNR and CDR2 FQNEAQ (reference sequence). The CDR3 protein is CASSPGTSGMPRVNEQFF. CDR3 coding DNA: TGTGCCAGCAGCCCCGGGACTAGCGGGATGCCACGAGTCAATGAGCAGTTCTTC.

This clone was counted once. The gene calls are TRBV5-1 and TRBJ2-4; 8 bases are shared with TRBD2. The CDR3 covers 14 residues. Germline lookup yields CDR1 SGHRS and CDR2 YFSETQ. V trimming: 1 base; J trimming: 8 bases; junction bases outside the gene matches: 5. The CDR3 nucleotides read TGCGCCAGCAGCTTGATCAGCGGGGGTGACATTCAGTACTTC. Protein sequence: CASSLISGGDIQYF.

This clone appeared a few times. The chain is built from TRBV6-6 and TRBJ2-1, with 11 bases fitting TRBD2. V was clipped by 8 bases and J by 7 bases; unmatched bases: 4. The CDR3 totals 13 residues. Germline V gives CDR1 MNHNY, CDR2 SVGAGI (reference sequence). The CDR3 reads CASVAGGANEQFF. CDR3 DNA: TGTGCCAGCGTAGCGGGAGGGGCTAATGAGCAGTTCTTC.

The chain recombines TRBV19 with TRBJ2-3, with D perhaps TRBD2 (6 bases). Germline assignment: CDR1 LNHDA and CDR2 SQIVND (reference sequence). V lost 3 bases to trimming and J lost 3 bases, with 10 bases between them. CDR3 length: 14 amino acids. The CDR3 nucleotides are TGTGCCAGTAGTATCGGGGAGGCGACAGATACGCAGTATTTT. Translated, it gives CASSIGEATDTQYF.

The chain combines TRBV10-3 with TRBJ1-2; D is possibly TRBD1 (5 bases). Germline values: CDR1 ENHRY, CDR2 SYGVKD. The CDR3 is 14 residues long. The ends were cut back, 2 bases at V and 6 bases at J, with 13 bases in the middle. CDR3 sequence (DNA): TGTGCCATCAGTGAGAGGACAAGTCGGGATGGCTACACCTTC. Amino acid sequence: CAISERTSRDGYTF.

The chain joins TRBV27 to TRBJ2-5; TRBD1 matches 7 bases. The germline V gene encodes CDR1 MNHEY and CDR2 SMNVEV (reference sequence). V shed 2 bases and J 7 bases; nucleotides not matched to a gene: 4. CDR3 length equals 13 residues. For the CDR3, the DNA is TGTGCCAGCAGTTTAACAGGGGTTAGGACCCAGTACTTC. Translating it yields CASSLTGVRTQYF.

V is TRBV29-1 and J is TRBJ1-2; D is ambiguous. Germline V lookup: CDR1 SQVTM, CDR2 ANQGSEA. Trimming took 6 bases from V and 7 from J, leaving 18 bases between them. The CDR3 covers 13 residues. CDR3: CSVELRGAGGYTF. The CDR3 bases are TGCAGCGTCGAGCTACGGGGTGCAGGTGGCTACACCTTC.

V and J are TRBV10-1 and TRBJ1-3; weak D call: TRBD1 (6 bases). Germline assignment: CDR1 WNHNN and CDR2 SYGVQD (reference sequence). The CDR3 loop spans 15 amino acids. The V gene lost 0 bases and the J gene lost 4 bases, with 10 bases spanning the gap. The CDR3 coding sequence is TGCGCCAGCAGTGAGTCGGGGGCGCGAGGAAACACCATATATTTT. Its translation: CASSESGARGNTIYF.

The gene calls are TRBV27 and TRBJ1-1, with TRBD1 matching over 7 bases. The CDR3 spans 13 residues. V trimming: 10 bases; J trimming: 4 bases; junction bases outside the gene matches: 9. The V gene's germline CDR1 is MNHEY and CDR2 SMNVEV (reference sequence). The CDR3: CATRTGGFTEAFF. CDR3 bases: TGTGCCACCAGGACAGGAGGTTTCACTGAAGCTTTCTTT.

The CDR3 loop reads CASSPREASSYNEQFF. The CDR3 bases are TGTGCCAGCAGCCCGCGGGAGGCCAGCTCCTACAATGAGCAGTTCTTC. J is TRBJ2-1 and V is TRBV5-6; 8 bases agree with TRBD2. The CDR3 spans 16 residues. Germline-derived CDR1 and CDR2 are SGHDT and YYEEEE. The ends lost 4 bases at V and 0 bases at J; junction bases unmatched: 6. Supplemented by reference TRBV5-6 and TRBJ2-1, the full variable domain reads DAGVTQSPTHLIKTRGQQVTLRCSPKSGHDTVSWYQQALGQGPQFIFQYYEEEERQRGNFPDRFSGHQFPNYSSELNVNALLLGDSALYLCASSPREASSYNEQFFGPGTRLTVL.

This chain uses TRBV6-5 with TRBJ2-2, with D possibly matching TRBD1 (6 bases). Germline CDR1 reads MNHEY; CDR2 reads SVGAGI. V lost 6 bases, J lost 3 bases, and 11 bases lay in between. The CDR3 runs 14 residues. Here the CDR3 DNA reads TGTGCCAGCAGATTACAGGGATACACCGGGGAGCTGTTTTTT. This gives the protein CASRLQGYTGELFF.

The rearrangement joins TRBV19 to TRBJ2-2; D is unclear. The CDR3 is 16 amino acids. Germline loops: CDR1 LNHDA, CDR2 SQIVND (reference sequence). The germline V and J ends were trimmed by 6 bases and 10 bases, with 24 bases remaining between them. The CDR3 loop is CASRAPPPAWYEELFF. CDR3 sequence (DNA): TGTGCCAGTAGGGCCCCCCCTCCCGCATGGTACGAGGAGCTGTTTTTT. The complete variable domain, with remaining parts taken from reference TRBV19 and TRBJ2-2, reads DGGITQSPKYLFRKEGQNVTLSCEQNLNHDAMYWYRQDPGQGLRLIYYSQIVNDFQKGDIAEGYSVSREKKESFPLTVTSAQKNPTAFYLCASRAPPPAWYEELFFGEGSRLTVL.

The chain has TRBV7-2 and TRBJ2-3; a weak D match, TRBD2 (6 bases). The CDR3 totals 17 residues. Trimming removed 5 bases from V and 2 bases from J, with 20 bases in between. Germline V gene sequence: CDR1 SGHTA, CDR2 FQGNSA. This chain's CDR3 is CASSNRRERAHTDTQYF. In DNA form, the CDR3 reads TGTGCCAGCAGCAACAGACGGGAGAGGGCGCACACAGATACGCAGTATTTT. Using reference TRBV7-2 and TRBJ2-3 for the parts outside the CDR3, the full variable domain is GAGVSQSPSNKVTEKGKDVELRCDPISGHTALYWYRQSLGQGLEFLIYFQGNSAPDKSGLPSDRFSAERTGGSVSTLTIQRTQQEDSAVYLCASSNRRERAHTDTQYFGPGTRLTVL.

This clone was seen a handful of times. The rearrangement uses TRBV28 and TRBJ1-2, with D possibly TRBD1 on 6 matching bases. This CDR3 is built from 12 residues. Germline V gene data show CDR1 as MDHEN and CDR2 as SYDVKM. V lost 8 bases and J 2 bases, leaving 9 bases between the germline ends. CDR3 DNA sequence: TGTGCCAGCCGCGGGGGCAACTATGGCTACACCTTC. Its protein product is CASRGGNYGYTF.